These T cell receptor beta chains were read from a single sample in a study of T cell repertoires in cytomegalovirus infection. TCRdb re-analysed the reads in MiXCR, keeping a single row per CDR3 protein. This sample has under 800,000 distinct CDR3 sequences, with approximately 24% found just once. The sequencing sample was made of CD8+ T cells from PBMCs. These receptors all come from a human donor in good health (CMV status not recorded). Some clones in this sample may be carry-over from other donors' samples. The CDR3 runs from the conserved cysteine through the conserved F or W. The D gene is left open where the match is weak. Size values are once, few and many counts, or a class for expanded clones, and some rows have none.

clone size	D gene	V gene	J gene	CDR3 DNA	CDR3 protein
few	.	TRBV14	TRBJ2-1	TGTGCCAGCAGCCAAGATCTCCCTCAAATACACAGGGAGGTGAGCAATGAGCAGTTCTTC	CASSQDLPQIHREVSNEQFF
many	.	TRBV6-5	TRBJ1-6	TGTGCCAGCAGTTATGTGGACACCTATAATTCACCCCTCCACTTT	CASSYVDTYNSPLHF
few	TRBD2	TRBV6-6	TRBJ2-2	TGTGCCAGCAGTTACACCGCTAGCGGGGGCTACACCGGGGAGCTGTTTTTT	CASSYTASGGYTGELFF
many	.	TRBV5-6	TRBJ2-2	TGTGCCAGCAGTTTCTGGGGGATAACGAACACCGGGGAGCTGTTTTTT	CASSFWGITNTGELFF
.	.	TRBV20-1	TRBJ2-7	TGCAGTGCTACGAGCGGGCTAACCTACGAGCAGTACTTC	CSATSGLTYEQYF
.	TRBD2	TRBV13	TRBJ2-4	TGTGCCAGCCTCGGGGGGGAAAACATTCAGTACTTC	CASLGGENIQYF
.	.	TRBV6-2/TRBV6-3	TRBJ1-1	TGTGCCAGCAGGCCGGGGGATCCCACTGAAGCTTTCTTT	CASRPGDPTEAFF
few	.	TRBV5-6	TRBJ2-7	TGTGCCAGCAGCTTGACGGGAGCTAGACTAAGCGAATTCGTTACCTACGAGCAGTACTTC	CASSLTGARLSEFVTYEQYF
few	TRBD1	TRBV4-1	TRBJ2-7	TGCGCCAGCAGCCAACCGGGACAGGGTGACGAGCAGTACTTC	CASSQPGQGDEQYF
few	.	TRBV12-3/TRBV12-4	TRBJ2-1	TGTGCCAGCAGCCCTAGCGCCCCCCCAAACAATGAGCAGTTCTTC	CASSPSAPPNNEQFF
many	TRBD2	TRBV7-9	TRBJ2-1	TGTGCCAGCAGCTTAGCGGGACTAGCATATGAGCAGTTCTTC	CASSLAGLAYEQFF
once	.	TRBV7-6	TRBJ1-2	TGTGCCAGCAGCTTAGCATGGATTAACTATGGCTACACCTTC	CASSLAWINYGYTF
many	.	TRBV7-9	TRBJ1-2	TGTGCCAGCAGCTTAGCGGCCGGCTATGGCTACACCTTC	CASSLAAGYGYTF
many	.	TRBV7-9	TRBJ2-3	TGTGCCAGCAGCGACTACGGGGGAGAGGGCACAGATACGCAGTATTTT	CASSDYGGEGTDTQYF
many	TRBD2	TRBV28	TRBJ2-1	TGTGCCAGCAGGAGAATAGCGGGGGGGCCGGATGAGCAGTTCTTC	CASRRIAGGPDEQFF
few	.	TRBV6-5	TRBJ2-2	TGTGCCAGCAGTTACGGACAGGGGGAGCTGTTTTTT	CASSYGQGELFF
few	.	TRBV15	TRBJ2-2	TGTGCCACCAGCAAGGTAGAAACCAGGGAGCTGTTTTTT	CATSKVETRELFF
.	TRBD2	TRBV7-6	TRBJ2-3	TGTGCCAGCAGCTTAGACAAGCGGGGGGGCCGGACAGATACGCAGTATTTT	CASSLDKRGGRTDTQYF
.	.	TRBV29-1	TRBJ2-3	TGCAGCGTTGAAGAGAGACGGGTAGATACGCAGTATTTT	CSVEERRVDTQYF
many	TRBD1	TRBV6-6	TRBJ2-2	TGTGCCAGCAGTTACGGACAGGGGGGTTCCTACACCGGGGAGCTGTTTTTT	CASSYGQGGSYTGELFF
.	TRBD2	TRBV7-9	TRBJ2-1	TGTGACAGCAGCCCGACTAGCGGCCTCCTCTACAATGAGCAGTTCTTC	CDSSPTSGLLYNEQFF
few	.	TRBV28	TRBJ1-4	TGTGCCAGCAGTTTCCCGAGATCCGCAGTGGACTCAACTAATGAAAAACTGTTTTTT	CASSFPRSAVDSTNEKLFF
few	.	TRBV20-1	TRBJ2-1	TGCAGTGCTACACAGCGGAATTCCTACAATGAGCAGTTCTTC	CSATQRNSYNEQFF
few	.	TRBV2	TRBJ1-2	TGTGCCAGCCTTGGTCCGGATTATGGCTACACCTTC	CASLGPDYGYTF
.	TRBD2	TRBV7-6	TRBJ2-5	TGTGCCAGCAGCTTACTAGCGGTGCTCCAAGAGACCCAGTACTTC	CASSLLAVLQETQYF
few	TRBD2	TRBV28	TRBJ2-1	TGTGCCAGCAGTTTTCCCGCTAGCGGGGGGGCCTACAATGAGCAGTTCTTC	CASSFPASGGAYNEQFF
.	.	TRBV19	TRBJ1-1	TGTGCCAGTAGATGGGCAGCCATGAACACTGAAGCTTTCTTT	CASRWAAMNTEAFF
.	TRBD2	TRBV20-1	TRBJ2-7	TGCAGTGCTTCTCCGGGACTAGCGTACGAGCAGTACTTC	CSASPGLAYEQYF
.	.	TRBV20-1	TRBJ2-3	TGCAGTGCCCGGGACAAGGACACAGATACGCAGTATTTT	CSARDKDTDTQYF
many	.	TRBV4-1	TRBJ2-7	TGCGCCAGCAGCCACCTGCGGACGGACCCCTACGAGCAGTACTTC	CASSHLRTDPYEQYF
.	.	TRBV20-1	TRBJ1-2	TGCAGTGCTAGAGATGTCCCGGGACCGCGTAACTATGGCTACACCTTC	CSARDVPGPRNYGYTF
.	TRBD2	TRBV6-5	TRBJ2-2	TGTGCCAGCAGTTACTCGAGTGTAGCGGGGGGGCCTGGCGGGGAGCTGTTTTTT	CASSYSSVAGGPGGELFF
many	TRBD2	TRBV7-7	TRBJ2-1	TGTGCTAGCAGCCTAGCGGGGGCGGCCTACAATGAGCAGTTCTTC	CASSLAGAAYNEQFF
few	.	TRBV6-2/TRBV6-3	TRBJ2-1	TGTGCCAGCAGTTACGCCAGGGCCTTGGATGAGCAGTTCTTC	CASSYARALDEQFF
.	.	TRBV12-3/TRBV12-4	TRBJ1-1	TGTGCCAGCAAACCAGCGAACACTGAAGCTTTCTTT	CASKPANTEAFF
few	.	TRBV14	TRBJ2-1	TGTGCCAGCAGCCAAGATCGGACGGGTGCATCCTACAATGAGCAGTTCTTC	CASSQDRTGASYNEQFF
.	.	TRBV3-1	TRBJ2-5	TGTGCCAGCAGCCAACCTGTGGAGACCCAGTACTTC	CASSQPVETQYF
.	.	TRBV5-1	TRBJ2-7	TGCGCCAGCAGCTTGGGAACCATCGGGGGCGAAACCTACGAGCAGTACTTC	CASSLGTIGGETYEQYF
many	TRBD1	TRBV7-2	TRBJ1-5	TGTGCCAGCAGCCGGCCAGATCAGGGGGCGGGTCAGCCCCAGCATTTT	CASSRPDQGAGQPQHF
few	.	TRBV12-3/TRBV12-4	TRBJ2-1	TGTGCCAGCAGTTTGGTCTCCCCGTCGGGTGAGCAGTTCTTC	CASSLVSPSGEQFF
many	.	TRBV12-3/TRBV12-4	TRBJ1-2	TGTGCCAGCACCCCTGGAGTACCTCATCGCGGCTACACCTTC	CASTPGVPHRGYTF
few	.	TRBV29-1	TRBJ1-1	TGCAGCGTTGAACCCTCAGGGGAAGTTAGGGCTTTCTTT	CSVEPSGEVRAFF
many	TRBD1	TRBV7-6	TRBJ2-7	TGTGCCAGCAGCGGGACAGGAGACGAGCAGTACTTC	CASSGTGDEQYF